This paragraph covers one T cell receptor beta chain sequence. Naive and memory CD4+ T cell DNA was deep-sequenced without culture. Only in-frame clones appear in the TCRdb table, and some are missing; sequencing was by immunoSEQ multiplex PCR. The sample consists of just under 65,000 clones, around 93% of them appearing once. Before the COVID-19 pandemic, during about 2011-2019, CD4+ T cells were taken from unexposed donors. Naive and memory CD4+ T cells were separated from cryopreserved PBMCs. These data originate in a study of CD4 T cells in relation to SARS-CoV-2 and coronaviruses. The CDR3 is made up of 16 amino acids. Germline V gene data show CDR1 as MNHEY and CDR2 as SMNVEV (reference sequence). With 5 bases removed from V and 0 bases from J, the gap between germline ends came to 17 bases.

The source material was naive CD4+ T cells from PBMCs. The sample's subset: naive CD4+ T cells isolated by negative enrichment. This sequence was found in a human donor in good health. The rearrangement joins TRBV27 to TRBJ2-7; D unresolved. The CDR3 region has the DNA TGTGCCAGCAGTCCTCTCCCTCCAACCACCTCCTACGAGCAGTACTTC. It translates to CASSPLPPTTSYEQYF.